This record looks at one T cell receptor (beta chain) sequence and its context. Its antigen is currently unknown. This record comes from a study of CD8+CD57+ T cells in acquired aplastic anemia. Study overall: On average, sorted CD4+ and CD8+ cells gave 3 to 3.5 ug of DNA. General study findings and limits: Levels of CD8+ Simpson's diversity were not significantly distinct in patients versus controls.

The CDR3 has 15 residues. After removal of 6 bases from V and 10 bases from J, the junction contained 10 bases not matched to a gene. The germline gives CDR1 LGHDT, CDR2 YNNKEL (reference sequence). Patients included in sequencing had previously demonstrated CD8+CD57+ cell expansion by flow cytometry. Severe acquired aplastic anemia was present in all patients. At blood sampling, none of the patients had yet received therapy. The template for TCR beta VDJ and CDR3 sequence profiling was genomic DNA. MiXCR was run by TCRdb on the reads, yielding one entry per CDR3 protein. The repertoire holds 200,000 to 250,000 distinct CDR3 sequences, with about 62% as singletons.

The TCR was taken from a human donor with aplastic anemia. The material sequenced was sorted CD4+, CD8+, or CD8+CD57+ T cells (not recorded which) from PBMCs. The rearrangement links TRBV3-1 to TRBJ1-6; TRBD1 matches at 9 bases. The CDR3 loop is CASSIRTGVVSPLHF. Here the CDR3 DNA reads TGTGCCAGCAGTATAAGGACAGGGGTCGTGTCACCCCTCCACTTT.